A single sample is the source of the 22 T cell receptor beta chains below, sequenced in a study of blood T cell repertoires in COVID-19 (dated by TCRdb to about 2020). To prepare the library, the immunoSEQ multiplex PCR assay was applied. TCRdb mirrors the immuneACCESS table, restricted to in-frame sequences. Some clones are absent from its copies; in checked studies, under half trace to an unresolved V gene, and the reason for the others is unknown. For this sample there are 60,000 to 70,000 clones; about 84% appear just once. Just over 40% of the sample lies in the top ten. Sequences were obtained from peripheral blood. These TCRs come from a human donor in a cohort sampled during active COVID-19.

The chain couples TRBV7-2 to TRBJ2-3; D not resolved. In germline, CDR1 is SGHTA, CDR2 FQGNSA. The V end lost 1 base, the J end lost 4 bases, and 9 bases lay between the germline ends. This CDR3 has 14 residues. The CDR3 here is CASSLGIGADTQYF. CDR3 sequence (DNA): TGTGCCAGCAGCTTAGGTATTGGAGCAGATACGCAGTATTTT.

This clone was counted a few times. The CDR3 DNA sequence: TGTGCCAGCAGCTTAAGACAGAGCACCATATATTTT. This codes for CASSLRQSTIYF. This chain uses TRBV11-3 with TRBJ1-3, with D possibly being TRBD1 (5 bases). This CDR3 is built from 12 residues. V was trimmed by 2 bases and J by 9 bases, leaving 8 bases between them. The germline V gene has CDR1 SGHNT and CDR2 YENEEA. Based on the CDR3 plus reference TRBV11-3 and TRBJ1-3, the full variable domain is EAGVVQSPRYKIIEKKQPVAFWCNPISGHNTLYWYLQNLGQGPELLIRYENEEAVDDSQLPKDRFSAERLKGVDSTLKIQPAELGDSAVYLCASSLRQSTIYFGEGSWLTVV.

This clone was detected only a few times. CDR3 protein: CASSFEAGTGLGTEAFF. Here the CDR3 DNA reads TGTGCCAGCAGTTTTGAAGCCGGGACAGGGCTGGGGACTGAAGCTTTCTTT. The V and J genes are TRBV28 and TRBJ1-1, with TRBD1 matching 9 bases. The CDR3 spans 17 residues. The J segment lost 5 bases and the V segment lost 3 bases, leaving 13 bases of the junction unmatched. Germline assignment: CDR1 MDHEN and CDR2 SYDVKM.

The chain couples TRBV30 to TRBJ1-1; the D gene is possibly TRBD1 (6 bases). V lost 3 bases and J lost 4, with 21 bases in between. CDR1 is GTSNPN and CDR2 is SVGIG in the germline V gene (reference sequence). This CDR3 spans 16 amino acids. For the CDR3, the DNA is TGTGCCTGGAGATCAATTGGGGCCACAGGGTTCACTGAAGCTTTCTTT. Residues: CAWRSIGATGFTEAFF.

This rearrangement joins TRBV9 to TRBJ2-5; TRBD2 aligns across 7 bases. Trimming removed 4 bases from V and 1 base from J; junction bases left unmatched: 4. This CDR3 contains 14 residues. Germline V gene lookup returns CDR1 SGDLS and CDR2 YYNGEE. CDR3 in amino acids: CASSPGTTQETQYF. The CDR3 DNA follows: TGTGCCAGCAGCCCGGGGACTACCCAAGAGACCCAGTACTTC.

The rearrangement links TRBV6-2 or TRBV6-3 to TRBJ1-4; no clear D. Germline-derived CDR1 and CDR2 are MNHEY and SVGEGT. This CDR3 spans 14 amino acids. V lost 2 bases and J lost 4, with 8 bases in between. The CDR3 spells CASSYRSGNEKLFF. The CDR3 DNA reads TGTGCCAGCAGTTACCGGTCAGGTAATGAAAAACTGTTTTTT.

As for this clone: This sample also contains other DNA sequences that code for the same CDR3. The CDR3 DNA reads as TGTGCCAGCAGCGTAGGGGGGGAAGATACGCAGTATTTT. This encodes CASSVGGEDTQYF. V usage is TRBV9 and J usage is TRBJ2-3, with D possibly TRBD2 on 6 matching bases. The V gene's germline CDR1 is SGDLS and CDR2 YYNGEE. There are 13 residues in the CDR3. V was clipped by 0 bases and J by 5 bases, with 7 bases between them.

V and J are TRBV9 and TRBJ2-3; 7 bases agree with TRBD1. Per germline, CDR1 SGDLS and CDR2 YYNGEE. The CDR3 is 14 amino acids. Trimming removed 3 bases from V and 2 bases from J; junction bases left unmatched: 3. CDR3: CASSARGNTDTQYF. CDR3 nucleotide sequence: TGTGCCAGCAGCGCCAGGGGGAACACAGATACGCAGTATTTT.

This chain joins TRBV19 and TRBJ2-7; D perhaps matches TRBD1 (5 bases). This CDR3 contains 13 residues. Germline CDR1 is LNHDA and CDR2 is SQIVND (reference sequence). Trimming left V 4 bases short and J 6 bases short, with 13 bases between. Here the CDR3 reads CASSRQGPFEQYF. CDR3 bases: TGTGCCAGTAGTAGGCAGGGCCCGTTCGAGCAGTACTTC.

This chain joins TRBV4-3 and TRBJ2-2; D is perhaps TRBD2 (6 bases). CDR1 is LGHNA and CDR2 is YSLEER in the germline V gene. V lost 4 bases and J 3 bases, leaving 12 bases between the germline ends. The CDR3 extends over 15 amino acids. The CDR3 sequence is CASSPGTSHTGELFF. The CDR3 DNA follows: TGCGCCAGCAGCCCCGGTACTAGCCACACCGGGGAGCTGTTTTTT.

About this clone itself: One end of the junction varies from germline; a read error may be responsible. This chain connects TRBV7-7 to TRBJ1-5; weak D call: TRBD1 (5 bases). The CDR3 sequence is 13 residues long. CDR1 is SSHAT, CDR2 FNYEAQ, per germline (reference sequence). CDR3 nucleotides: TGTGCTAGCAGCTTGACAGAGAATCAGCCCCAGCATTTT. Amino acids: CASSLTENQPQHF.

This chain connects TRBV5-4 to TRBJ1-2, with D possibly being TRBD1 (6 bases). The germline V gene has CDR1 SGHNT and CDR2 YYREEE (reference sequence). This CDR3 has 16 residues. The V end was cut by 0 bases, the J end by 3 bases, with 15 bases between. CDR3 region: CASSLGTQGLDYGYTF. In DNA, the CDR3 is TGTGCCAGCAGCTTGGGTACCCAGGGGTTGGACTATGGCTACACCTTC.

This clone was detected once. V and J are TRBV5-6 and TRBJ1-2, with no clear D. The germline V gene has CDR1 SGHDT and CDR2 YYEEEE. The CDR3 covers 14 residues. The germline V and J ends were trimmed by 4 bases and 2 bases, with 12 bases remaining between them. DNA for the CDR3: TGTGCCAGCAGCCCGAGGAGGAAAAACTATGGCTACACCTTC. Amino acid sequence: CASSPRRKNYGYTF. Together with reference TRBV5-6 and TRBJ1-2, the CDR3 gives the full variable domain: DAGVTQSPTHLIKTRGQQVTLRCSPKSGHDTVSWYQQALGQGPQFIFQYYEEEERQRGNFPDRFSGHQFPNYSSELNVNALLLGDSALYLCASSPRRKNYGYTFGSGTRLTVV.

The chain joins TRBV5-1 to TRBJ2-7; D is possibly TRBD1 (5 bases). Looked up from germline, CDR1 is SGHRS and CDR2 is YFSETQ. Trimming took 2 bases from V and 2 from J, leaving 11 bases between them. The CDR3 runs 14 residues. CDR3 sequence (DNA): TGCGCCAGCAGCTTTTCCCGGACAACCTACGAGCAGTACTTC. Protein sequence: CASSFSRTTYEQYF.

The CDR3 DNA sequence: TGTGCCAGCCCTATCGGGTTGAACACTGAAGCTTTCTTT. As protein: CASPIGLNTEAFF. The chain has TRBV6-5 and TRBJ1-1; no clear D gene. V lost 8 bases, J lost 0 bases, and 10 bases lay in between. Germline lookup yields CDR1 MNHEY and CDR2 SVGAGI. CDR3 length equals 13 residues.

The chain uses TRBV9 and TRBJ1-6; D gene uncertain. The V and J ends lost 3 bases and 5 bases respectively, with 3 bases between them. CDR1 is SGDLS, CDR2 YYNGEE, per germline. The CDR3 loop spans 12 amino acids. CDR3 sequence: CASSANNSPLHF. CDR3 DNA: TGTGCCAGCAGCGCAAATAATTCACCCCTCCACTTT. Based on the CDR3 plus reference TRBV9 and TRBJ1-6, the full variable domain is DSGVTQTPKHLITATGQRVTLRCSPRSGDLSVYWYQQSLDQGLQFLIQYYNGEERAKGNILERFSAQQFPDLHSELNLSSLELGDSALYFCASSANNSPLHFGNGTRLTVT.

The chain recombines TRBV7-2 with TRBJ2-7; 10 positions match TRBD2. Germline trimming cut 3 bases from V and 2 bases from J; bases unmatched to any gene: 7. The CDR3 consists of 16 residues. From germline, CDR1 is SGHTA and CDR2 FQGNSA. Written as DNA, the CDR3 is TGTGCCAGCAGCTTCCAGGGACTAGCGAAACCCTACGAGCAGTACTTC. The encoded protein is CASSFQGLAKPYEQYF.

The chain links TRBV5-8 to TRBJ1-5; D is uncertain. CDR1 and CDR2 (germline): SGHTS, YDEGEE. Between the trimmed V and J ends, which lost 4 bases and 0 bases, there was a span of 20 bases. This CDR3 is 18 amino acids long. The CDR3 sequence is CASSAARGVGNSNQPQHF. CDR3 nucleotide sequence: TGTGCCAGCAGCGCCGCTCGGGGTGTGGGTAATAGCAATCAGCCCCAGCATTTT.

The CDR3 nucleotides read TGTGCCAGTAGTAACTATGCGGGCGACCTAAGCTCCTACGAGCAGTACTTC. This gives the protein CASSNYAGDLSSYEQYF. The chain carries TRBV19 and TRBJ2-7; D perhaps matches TRBD2 (5 bases). Germline loops: CDR1 LNHDA, CDR2 SQIVND (reference sequence). Trimming stripped 4 bases from V and 0 bases from J, with 19 bases between. This CDR3 spans 17 amino acids.

The chain couples TRBV10-1 to TRBJ2-3; maybe TRBD2 (6 bases). V lost 3 bases and J 3 bases, leaving 13 bases between the germline ends. The CDR3 contains 15 residues. In germline, CDR1 is WNHNN, CDR2 SYGVQD (reference sequence). The CDR3 nucleotides are TGCGCCAGCAGTGATGGGGCGGCGGGGACAGATACGCAGTATTTT. Translating it yields CASSDGAAGTDTQYF.

The J gene is TRBJ2-4, the V gene TRBV3-1 (or the pseudogene TRBV3-2); 11 bases match TRBD2. The CDR3 runs to 17 residues. Unmatched junction bases numbered 9, after V lost 1 base and J lost 7 bases. From germline, CDR1 is LGHDT and CDR2 YNNKEL (reference sequence). The CDR3 protein is CASSQASGGTGRNIQYF. CDR3 coding DNA: TGTGCCAGCAGCCAAGCTAGCGGGGGGACGGGGAGGAACATTCAGTACTTC.

V gene TRBV2 combines with J gene TRBJ2-3, with TRBD2 matching over 10 bases. V dropped 3 bases and J dropped 5; count of bases not matched to a gene: 11. There are 17 residues in the CDR3. The V gene's germline CDR1 is SNHLY and CDR2 FYNNEI. CDR3: CASSERGSGRGGDTQYF. The DNA for the CDR3 is TGTGCCAGCAGTGAGAGGGGGAGCGGGAGGGGAGGAGATACGCAGTATTTT.